The clone carrying this T cell receptor beta chain was detected a few times. V was pared by 4 bases and J by 0 bases, with 10 bases between. The CDR3 runs to 15 residues. Germline V gene lookup returns CDR1 MNHNY and CDR2 SVGAGI (reference sequence). This sample is part of a study of T cells of healthy individuals. Using its own MiXCR run on the 5' RACE reads, TCRdb lists one record per CDR3 protein. The sample shows 100,000 or so distinct CDR3 sequences, approximately 16% of them seen only once. This chain joins TRBV6-6 and TRBJ2-1, with unresolved D. The TCR was taken from a human donor in good health. CDR3 residues: CASSWAEVSYNEQFF. As DNA, the CDR3 is TGTGCCAGCAGTTGGGCTGAAGTCTCCTACAATGAGCAGTTCTTC.